This passage covers 8 T cell receptor beta chains from one sample sequenced in a study of shared clonotypes between healthy human individuals. Some clones are missing from TCRdb's copy, which holds only in-frame ones; the method was immunoSEQ multiplex PCR. The sample lists hundreds of thousands of clones; approximately 73% were seen once. Sequencing input: memory CD4+ T cells sorted from blood. Subset: CD45RA-negative fraction. The receptors shown here come from a woman aged 30 to 39 in good health.

This clone appeared many times. This chain connects TRBV5-1 to TRBJ1-3; D not resolved. Trimming shortened V by 0 bases and J by 6 bases, and 7 bases separated the two germline ends. The germline V gene has CDR1 SGHRS and CDR2 YFSETQ. The CDR3 runs to 13 residues. CDR3 sequence reads: CASSLDSENTIYF. The CDR3 DNA follows: TGCGCCAGCAGCTTGGACAGCGAAAACACCATATATTTT.

The chain is built from TRBV6-5 and TRBJ2-1; unclear D gene. Germline V gives CDR1 MNHEY, CDR2 SVGAGI. V was pared by 5 bases and J by 3 bases, with 8 bases between. The CDR3 has 13 amino acids. This chain's CDR3 is CASSESLYNEQFF. The CDR3 nucleotides are TGTGCCAGCAGTGAATCTCTCTACAATGAGCAGTTCTTC.

V is TRBV7-6 and J is TRBJ2-6, with 7 bases identical to TRBD2. The CDR3 is 15 amino acids. Germline V lookup: CDR1 SGHVS, CDR2 FNYEAQ. V shed 5 bases, J shed 3 bases, and the junction held 4 bases outside the gene matches. CDR3: CASSIPGGGANVLTF. The CDR3 DNA reads TGTGCCAGCAGCATACCGGGGGGTGGGGCCAACGTCCTGACTTTC. The full variable domain, in which reference TRBV7-6 and TRBJ2-6 provide the parts outside the CDR3, is GAGVSQSPRYKVTKRGQDVALRCDPISGHVSLYWYRQALGQGPEFLTYFNYEAQQDKSGLPNDRFSAERPEGSISTLTIQRTEQRDSAMYRCASSIPGGGANVLTFGAGSRLTVL.

The rearrangement joins TRBV6-6 to TRBJ1-2, with no clear D. Trimming pared 6 bases from V and 3 bases from J, leaving 11 bases between. This CDR3 has 13 residues. Germline CDR1 is MNHNY and CDR2 is SVGAGI (reference sequence). The CDR3 is CASSSSVDYGYTF. The CDR3 DNA is TGTGCCAGCAGCTCAAGCGTAGACTATGGCTACACCTTC.

This clone has only one observation. V is TRBV11-2 and J is TRBJ1-1; 7 nucleotides align to TRBD1. V was clipped by 5 bases and J by 3 bases; unmatched bases: 6. Germline-derived CDR1 and CDR2 are SGHAT and FQNNGV. CDR3 length: 14 amino acids. As DNA, the CDR3 is TGTGCCAGCAGCAAAGGACAGGTCTACACTGAAGCTTTCTTT. This sequence encodes CASSKGQVYTEAFF.

V gene TRBV6-5 combines with J gene TRBJ2-3; D not certain. V was trimmed by 0 bases and J by 7 bases, leaving 8 bases between them. Germline V gene sequence: CDR1 MNHEY, CDR2 SVGAGI. The CDR3 is 13 residues long. In DNA, the CDR3 is TGTGCCAGCAGTTACTCTCCGGCCCATACGCAGTATTTT. Translated, it gives CASSYSPAHTQYF.

The gene calls are TRBV7-3 and TRBJ2-3, with 10 positions matching TRBD2. This CDR3 has 18 residues. Germline trimming cut 0 bases from V and 4 bases from J; bases unmatched to any gene: 10. CDR1 is SGHTA, CDR2 FQGTGA, per germline. CDR3 residues: CASSLTFPSGSVADTQYF. CDR3 coding DNA: TGTGCCAGCAGCTTAACGTTTCCTAGCGGGAGTGTGGCAGATACGCAGTATTTT.

This clone has a handful of counts. The chain has TRBV7-8 and TRBJ2-1, with 10 bases that match TRBD2. The germline V gene encodes CDR1 SGHVS and CDR2 FQNEAQ. V was pared by 1 base and J by 13 bases, with 10 bases of the junction left unmatched. CDR3 length: 15 amino acids. The CDR3 nucleotides are TGTGCCAGCAGCTTAGAGCGAGCGGGAGGGCAAAGACAGTTCTTC. Amino acids: CASSLERAGGQRQFF. The full variable domain, with the rest looked up from reference TRBV7-8 and TRBJ2-1, is GAGVSQSPRYKVAKRGQDVALRCDPISGHVSLFWYQQALGQGPEFLTYFQNEAQLDKSGLPSDRFFAERPEGSVSTLKIQRTQQEDSAVYLCASSLERAGGQRQFFGPGTRLTVL.